This T cell receptor (beta chain) originates from a study of T cells in Graves' hyperthyroidism and ophthalmopathy. Whole-study results and caveats: Model predictions of ophthalmopathy came a median roughly 6.7 months before onset. Most thyroid clonotypes with frequency above 0.001 were detected in blood.

What was amplified from RNA transcripts were TCR beta CDR3 regions. First-round RT-PCR targeting the TCR CDR3 was performed with the HTBI primer set. TCRdb called the multiplex PCR reads again in MiXCR, with one record for every CDR3 protein. This table has fewer than 750,000 distinct CDR3 sequences, approximately 14% appearing once. Disease lasting under 3 months, a NOSPECS grade of at least 4, and a Clinical Activity Score of at least 3 were features of the ophthalmopathy patients. Comment on this clonotype: The antigen remains unidentified.

What was sequenced was blood. This receptor was obtained from a woman aged 45 to 65 with Graves' ophthalmopathy.

The CDR3, as DNA: TGTGCCAGTAGCCTGGGCGGGAAAACTGAAGCTTTCTTT. Translated, it gives CASSLGGKTEAFF. J is TRBJ1-1 and V is TRBV19, with D uncertain. Germline values: CDR1 LNHDA, CDR2 SQIVND (reference sequence). The V end was cut by 6 bases, the J end by 5 bases, with 13 bases between. The length of the CDR3 is 13 residues.